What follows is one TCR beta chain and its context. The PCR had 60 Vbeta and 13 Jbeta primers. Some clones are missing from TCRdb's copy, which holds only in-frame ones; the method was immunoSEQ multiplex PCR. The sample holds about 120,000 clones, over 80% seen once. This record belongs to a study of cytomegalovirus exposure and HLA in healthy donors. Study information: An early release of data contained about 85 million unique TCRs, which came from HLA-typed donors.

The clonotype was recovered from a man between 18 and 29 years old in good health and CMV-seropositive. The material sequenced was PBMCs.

The CDR3 loop is CASGLRALTDTQYF. The CDR3 DNA follows: TGTGCCAGCGGACTCCGGGCCCTTACGGATACGCAGTATTTT. The genes are TRBV28 and TRBJ2-3; D is possibly TRBD2 (5 bases). The germline V gene encodes CDR1 MDHEN and CDR2 SYDVKM. The V and J ends lost 8 bases and 6 bases respectively, with 18 bases between them. The CDR3 is made up of 14 amino acids.